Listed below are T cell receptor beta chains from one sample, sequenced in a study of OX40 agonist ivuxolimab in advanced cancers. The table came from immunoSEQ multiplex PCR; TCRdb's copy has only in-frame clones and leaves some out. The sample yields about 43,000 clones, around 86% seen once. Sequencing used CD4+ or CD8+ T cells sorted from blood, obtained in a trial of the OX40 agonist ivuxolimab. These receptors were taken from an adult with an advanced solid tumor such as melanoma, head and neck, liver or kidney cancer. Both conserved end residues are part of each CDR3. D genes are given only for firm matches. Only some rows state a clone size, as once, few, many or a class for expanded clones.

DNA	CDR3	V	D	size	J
TGTGCCAGCAGTGAAAGCCTTCGACAGGGTGTTTCTGGCTACACCTTC	CASSESLRQGVSGYTF	TRBV6-1	TRBD1	.	TRBJ1-2
TGTGCCAGCAGCTTGGGTAGATCTAGGGCCGGGGAGCTGTTTTTT	CASSLGRSRAGELFF	TRBV5-4	.	.	TRBJ2-2
TGTGCCGGGTCCAAGACAAGCGGCTATGGCTACACCTTC	CAGSKTSGYGYTF	TRBV19	.	few	TRBJ1-2
TGTGCCAGCAGCTGGGGACAGGGTTCCTACGAGCAGTACTTC	CASSWGQGSYEQYF	TRBV5-4	TRBD1	.	TRBJ2-7
TGTGCCAGCATCGGGGGGCTAGGAACCGGGGAGCTGTTTTTT	CASIGGLGTGELFF	TRBV10-3	.	once	TRBJ2-2
TGTGCCATCTGCCTCGACCCTCGCACAGATACGCAGTATTTT	CAICLDPRTDTQYF	TRBV10-3	.	.	TRBJ2-3
TGTGCCAGCTCAATGAGGACTCCTGCCTACGAGCAGTACTTC	CASSMRTPAYEQYF	TRBV18	.	.	TRBJ2-7
TGCGCCAGCAGCTTTCTAGCGGGGGGTGAACAGCAGTTCTTC	CASSFLAGGEQQFF	TRBV5-1	TRBD2	.	TRBJ2-1
TGTGCCAGCTCACCAAGGAGGCTACCTGAAGAGACCCAGTACTTC	CASSPRRLPEETQYF	TRBV18	.	.	TRBJ2-5
TGTGCCTGGAGCCAGGGAGACACCGGGGAGCTGTTTTTT	CAWSQGDTGELFF	TRBV30	.	.	TRBJ2-2
TGTGCCAGCAGCTTATCGCGAGGGGAGCAGTACTTC	CASSLSRGEQYF	TRBV11-3	.	.	TRBJ2-7
TGCGCCAGCAGCTCGGGACCGGCCAACGAGCAGTACTTC	CASSSGPANEQYF	TRBV5-1	.	.	TRBJ2-7
TGTGCCAGCAGCCGGGGACAGGGGAATAATGGCTACACCTTC	CASSRGQGNNGYTF	TRBV7-9	TRBD1	.	TRBJ1-2
TGTGCCAGCAGCCACGGGACAGTTGGCTACACCTTC	CASSHGTVGYTF	TRBV14	TRBD1	once	TRBJ1-2
TGTGCCAGCAGCTGGGGTAGCGGGAGTGATGAGCAGTTCTTC	CASSWGSGSDEQFF	TRBV5-4	TRBD2	.	TRBJ2-1
TGTGCCAGCAGCTCTGGACTAGCGGGAGAGGGGTTCGAGCAGTACTTC	CASSSGLAGEGFEQYF	TRBV7-6	TRBD2	.	TRBJ2-7
TGTGCCAGCAGTTATGGTACAACTAATGAAAAACTGTTTTTT	CASSYGTTNEKLFF	TRBV6-1	.	once	TRBJ1-4
TGTGCCAGCAGACCTGGACCAGGTAGCGACGAGCAGTACTTC	CASRPGPGSDEQYF	TRBV5-6	.	once	TRBJ2-7
TGTGCCAGCAGTTATGGGCGGGACAGCCACAATGAGCAGTTCTTC	CASSYGRDSHNEQFF	TRBV6-6	.	.	TRBJ2-1
TGCGCCAGCAGTGAGTTGGGAGGAGAAGCTTTCTTT	CASSELGGEAFF	TRBV10-2	.	.	TRBJ1-1
TGTGCCAGCAAGCTGCAGTTATCCTACAATGAGCAGTTCTTC	CASKLQLSYNEQFF	TRBV2	.	.	TRBJ2-1
TGTGCCAGCAGTGCGCCGGGGGAGACCCAGTACTTC	CASSAPGETQYF	TRBV6-5	.	.	TRBJ2-5
TGTGCCAGCAGCTCCGGGACTAGCTCTTGGGGGCACCAAGAGACCCAGTACTTC	CASSSGTSSWGHQETQYF	TRBV7-2	TRBD2	.	TRBJ2-5
TGCGCCAGCAGCCAGACTCAGCTTCCCTCTAATGAAAAACTGTTTTTT	CASSQTQLPSNEKLFF	TRBV4-1	.	.	TRBJ1-4
TGTGCCAGCAGCCCCGGACAGGGACGGACCGGGGAGCTGTTTTTT	CASSPGQGRTGELFF	TRBV4-2	TRBD1	once	TRBJ2-2
TGTGCCAGCAGCGTAGCCCGGACAGTCAACGTCCTGACTTTC	CASSVARTVNVLTF	TRBV9	.	once	TRBJ2-6
TGCGCCAGCAGCTGGGACCGAATCTCCTATAATTCACCCCTCCACTTT	CASSWDRISYNSPLHF	TRBV5-1	.	once	TRBJ1-6
TGTGCCAGCAATATTCTGGAGGAGACCCAGTACTTC	CASNILEETQYF	TRBV25-1	.	.	TRBJ2-5
TGCGCCAGCAGCTTGTCCAGGTTCAATGAGCAGTTCTTC	CASSLSRFNEQFF	TRBV5-1	.	.	TRBJ2-1
TGTGCCAGCAGCCCCCGGACATTGCGGGGGGGCGTCACCGGGGAGCTGTTTTTT	CASSPRTLRGGVTGELFF	TRBV7-9	TRBD2	.	TRBJ2-2
TGTGCCAGCAGTTACTCAGAGACTGGAAACACCATATATTTT	CASSYSETGNTIYF	TRBV6-5	.	.	TRBJ1-3
TGTGCCAGCAGCGTAGACCCTTTAGTCCCGTCCGGGGAGCTGTTTTTT	CASSVDPLVPSGELFF	TRBV9	.	few	TRBJ2-2
TGTGCCAGCAGCCCGAAGGCAGCCGGGTTCTACGAGCAGTACTTC	CASSPKAAGFYEQYF	TRBV7-3	.	.	TRBJ2-7
TGTGCCAGTAGTGTAGCGGTTACTTCGACTAGCACAGATACGCAGTATTTT	CASSVAVTSTSTDTQYF	TRBV19	.	.	TRBJ2-3
TGTGCCAGTAGATCAGCGGGGGCCCGCACAGATACGCAGTATTTT	CASRSAGARTDTQYF	TRBV28	TRBD2	.	TRBJ2-3
TGTGCCAGCAGCTTAATGATAGGGGGTACCGGGGAGCTGTTTTTT	CASSLMIGGTGELFF	TRBV7-3	.	.	TRBJ2-2
TGTGCCAGTAGTATTCTGGGGCGAAGCAATCAGCCCCAGCATTTT	CASSILGRSNQPQHF	TRBV19	.	.	TRBJ1-5
TGTGCCAGCAGTGACGGTGGGGACAGGGAAGATGGCTACACCTTC	CASSDGGDREDGYTF	TRBV13	TRBD1	.	TRBJ1-2
TGCGCCAGCAGCCAAGATATCGGAACGCAGTATTTT	CASSQDIGTQYF	TRBV4-1	.	.	TRBJ2-3
TGTGCCAGCAGTGTGCGCGGGGGGGCGTCCTACGAGCAGTACTTC	CASSVRGGASYEQYF	TRBV28	TRBD2	.	TRBJ2-7
TGTGCCAGCAGCTTAGTGTCCCTTAGAAGAATGAACACTGAAGCTTTCTTT	CASSLVSLRRMNTEAFF	TRBV13	.	.	TRBJ1-1
TGTGCCAGCAGCTCTCAGGAACCCTACAAAAACATTCAGTACTTC	CASSSQEPYKNIQYF	TRBV7-9	.	few	TRBJ2-4
TGTGCCAGCAGCCAAGTAGGAACCGGCAGCTACAATGAGCAGTTCTTC	CASSQVGTGSYNEQFF	TRBV14	.	.	TRBJ2-1
TGTGCCTGGAGTGTACTGACGTCCTTC	CAWSVLTSF	TRBV30	.	.	TRBJ2-4
TGTGCCACCAGTAGCGGGGGCGGCACTCTGAATGAGCAGTTCTTC	CATSSGGGTLNEQFF	TRBV6-4	TRBD2	.	TRBJ2-1
TGTGCCAGTAGTATTGGGGTGGGCACTGAAGCTTTCTTT	CASSIGVGTEAFF	TRBV19	.	few	TRBJ1-1
TGCGCCAGCAGCCAAGTAGGGGACCGCTACAATGAGCAGTTCTTC	CASSQVGDRYNEQFF	TRBV13	.	.	TRBJ2-1